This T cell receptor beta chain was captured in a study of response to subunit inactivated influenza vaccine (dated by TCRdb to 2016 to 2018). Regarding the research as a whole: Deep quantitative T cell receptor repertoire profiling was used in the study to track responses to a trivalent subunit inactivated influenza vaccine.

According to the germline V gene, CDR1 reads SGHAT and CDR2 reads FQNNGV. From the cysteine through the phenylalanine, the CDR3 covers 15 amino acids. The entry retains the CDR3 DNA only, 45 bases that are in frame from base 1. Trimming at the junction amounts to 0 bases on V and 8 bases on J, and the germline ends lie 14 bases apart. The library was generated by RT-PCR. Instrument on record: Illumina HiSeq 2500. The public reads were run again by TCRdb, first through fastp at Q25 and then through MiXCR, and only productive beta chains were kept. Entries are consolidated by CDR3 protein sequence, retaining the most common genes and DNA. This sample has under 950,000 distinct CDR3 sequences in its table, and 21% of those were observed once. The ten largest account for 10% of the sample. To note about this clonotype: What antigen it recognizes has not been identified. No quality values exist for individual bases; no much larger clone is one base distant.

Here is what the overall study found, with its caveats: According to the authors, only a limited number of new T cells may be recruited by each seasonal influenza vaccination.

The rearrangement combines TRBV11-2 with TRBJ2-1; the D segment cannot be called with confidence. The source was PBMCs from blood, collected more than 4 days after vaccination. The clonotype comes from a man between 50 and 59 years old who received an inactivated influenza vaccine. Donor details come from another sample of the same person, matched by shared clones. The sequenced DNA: TGTGCCAGCAGCTTAGATCCTCTGGGTAGGGATGAGCAGTTCTTC. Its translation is CASSLDPLGRDEQFF.